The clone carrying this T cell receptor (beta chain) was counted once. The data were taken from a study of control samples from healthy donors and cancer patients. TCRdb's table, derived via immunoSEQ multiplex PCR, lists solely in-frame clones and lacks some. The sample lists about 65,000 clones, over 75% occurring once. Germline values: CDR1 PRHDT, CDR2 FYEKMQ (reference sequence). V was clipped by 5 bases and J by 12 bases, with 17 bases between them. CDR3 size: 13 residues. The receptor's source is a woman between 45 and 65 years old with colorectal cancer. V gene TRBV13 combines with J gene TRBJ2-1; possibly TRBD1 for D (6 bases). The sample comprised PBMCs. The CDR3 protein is CASSTRSRGGQFF. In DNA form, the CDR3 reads TGTGCCAGCAGCACCCGGTCCAGGGGTGGGCAGTTCTTC.